One and the same sample provided the 4 T cell receptor beta chains below, sequenced in a study of molecular identifiers for immune sequencing clone quantification. TCRdb reprocessed the PCR reads with MiXCR, giving one entry per CDR3 protein. This sample has roughly 100,000 distinct CDR3 sequences; about 35% occur once, and the top ten carry roughly 10%. Sequencing used naive CD8+ T cells from blood, with Jurkat cell RNA spiked in. The subset: FACS-sorted CD8+CD4-CCR7+CD45RA+ naive T cells. These receptors all stem from a human donor in good health. Some libraries in this study had Jurkat cell RNA spiked in.

Note on this clonotype: A much larger clonotype is one base distant, so this may be a read error. This sequence joins TRBV5-6 and TRBJ2-7, with 10 bases aligning to TRBD1. CDR1 SGHDT and CDR2 YYEEEE come from the germline V gene. CDR3 length: 14 residues. The CDR3 DNA reads TGTGCCTGCAGCTTGGGGACAGGGGCCAACGAGCAGTACTTC. This sequence encodes CACSLGTGANEQYF.

For this clonotype: A much larger clone lies one base from this, so it may be a read error. The rearrangement uses TRBV15 and TRBJ2-4; TRBD2 matches at 7 bases. This CDR3 spans 14 amino acids. CDR1 and CDR2 from the germline V gene are LNHNV and YYDKDF (reference sequence). Here the CDR3 DNA reads TGTGCCACCTCCGACAGACTAGCCAAAAACAATCAGTACTTC. This gives the protein CATSDRLAKNNQYF.

The chain couples TRBV6-1 to TRBJ2-7; 12 nucleotides align to TRBD2. The V gene end was trimmed by 2 bases and the J gene end by 2 bases; junction bases not matched to a gene: 4. The CDR3 spans 16 residues. Germline V gene data show CDR1 as MNHNS and CDR2 as SASEGT. CDR3 bases: TGTGCCAGCAGTGAATCACTAGCGGGAGGTGCCTACGAGCAGTACTTC. Translation gives CASSESLAGGAYEQYF.

In this sample, this clonotype turned up many times. This chain links TRBV7-9 with TRBJ2-5; tentatively, D is TRBD1 or TRBD2 (6 bases each). The germline gives CDR1 SEHNR, CDR2 FQNEAQ (reference sequence). V was cut by 10 bases and J by 2 bases, with 29 bases left in between. This CDR3 is built from 18 residues. The CDR3 DNA reads as TGTGCCATGGAGGGGGGCAGAGCTAACCCTTCGGGACAAGAGACCCAGTACTTC. It yields the protein CAMEGGRANPSGQETQYF.